This T cell receptor beta chain was captured by sequencing in a study of vaccination and CD4 T cells after COVID-19. About the study: Each control was exposed to a CEFX pool, an HIV-1 Nef pool, or no peptide at all.

This clonotype has more than one count but fewer than ten. Antigen specificity is unknown. CD4+ T cells that had been cultured provided DNA sequenced with the Oncomine TCR Beta short-read assay. From CD4+ T cells that had been cultured, genomic DNA was extracted. TCRdb called the PCR reads again in MiXCR, with one record for every CDR3 protein. The data show about 14,000 distinct CDR3 sequences, 30% to 35% seen once. Treatment denoted: approximately nine-day PBMC culture with coronavirus spike peptide pools or control peptides (ViraFEST assay). Germline V gives CDR1 LNHDA, CDR2 SQIVND (reference sequence). Germline trimming cut 5 bases from V and 0 bases from J; bases unmatched to any gene: 2. This CDR3 contains 14 residues.

This TCR derives from a human donor who had recovered from COVID-19. The genes are TRBV19 and TRBJ2-7; 9 positions agree with TRBD1. The sample consisted of CD4+ T cells from blood, cultured in vitro, taken after SARS-CoV-2 vaccination. The CDR3 nucleotides are TGTGCCAGTAGTCAGGGACAGGGCTCCTACGAGCAGTACTTC. Translating gives CASSQGQGSYEQYF.